These T cell receptor beta chains were read from a single sample in a study of shared T cell receptors in the human thymus. Method: immunoSEQ multiplex PCR; TCRdb's copy keeps in-frame clones and lacks some. The data contain over 650,000 clones, around 87% of them singletons. The same specimen was also included in a second study, on human thymus T cells.

The sequenced material came from thymocytes. The receptors come from a boy under two years old with a congenital heart defect. CDR3s include the opening cysteine and the closing phenylalanine or tryptophan. Fields, in order: D gene, J gene, V gene, CDR3 length, clone size, CDR3 protein, CDR3 DNA. D genes are given only for firm matches. Rows may omit the clone size; those that give it use once, few, many or a size class.

D: -; J: TRBJ2-3; V: TRBV6-6; length: 13; size: -; CDR3: CASSYGGPGTQYF; DNA: TGTGCCAGCAGTTACGGTGGGCCAGGTACGCAGTATTTT
D: -; J: TRBJ2-7; V: TRBV4-3; length: 17; size: -; CDR3: CASSQSPPGKPLLEQYF; DNA: TGCGCCAGCAGCCAATCTCCTCCCGGGAAACCTCTGCTCGAGCAGTACTTC
D: TRBD1; J: TRBJ1-1; V: TRBV7-4; length: 17; size: once; CDR3: CASSLGWDRGLNTEAFF; DNA: TGTGCCAGCAGCTTAGGGTGGGACAGGGGATTGAACACTGAAGCTTTCTTT
D: -; J: TRBJ1-1; V: TRBV20-1; length: 8; size: -; CDR3: CSAPEAFF; DNA: TGCAGTGCTCCGGAAGCTTTCTTT
D: TRBD2; J: TRBJ2-7; V: TRBV19; length: 15; size: -; CDR3: CASSTRTSGSYEQYF; DNA: TGTGCCAGTAGTACCCGGACTAGCGGGAGTTACGAGCAGTACTTC
D: TRBD2; J: TRBJ2-5; V: TRBV28; length: 16; size: -; CDR3: CASSLLASGGEETQYF; DNA: TGTGCCAGCAGTTTATTGGCTAGCGGGGGGGAAGAGACCCAGTACTTC
D: TRBD2; J: TRBJ2-7; V: TRBV7-2; length: 17; size: -; CDR3: CASSSLPGLAISYEQYF; DNA: TGTGCCAGCAGCTCACTCCCGGGACTAGCTATCTCCTACGAGCAGTACTTC
D: TRBD2; J: TRBJ2-5; V: TRBV10-2; length: 16; size: -; CDR3: CASSESTSGSQETQYF; DNA: TGCGCCAGCAGTGAGTCGACTAGCGGGAGCCAAGAGACCCAGTACTTC
D: TRBD1; J: TRBJ2-7; V: TRBV29-1; length: 12; size: -; CDR3: CSVATTGLEQYF; DNA: TGCAGCGTAGCTACGACAGGGCTCGAGCAGTACTTC
D: TRBD2; J: TRBJ2-5; V: TRBV4-1; length: 17; size: -; CDR3: CASSSQWTSGGQETQYF; DNA: TGCGCCAGCAGCTCACAATGGACTAGCGGGGGGCAAGAGACCCAGTACTTC
D: TRBD1; J: TRBJ1-2; V: TRBV9; length: 15; size: -; CDR3: CASSVEEQGTYGYTF; DNA: TGTGCCAGCAGCGTAGAGGAACAGGGGACGTATGGCTACACCTTC
D: -; J: TRBJ1-3; V: TRBV1; length: 19; size: few; CDR3: CTSSQKPGQAPLAGNTIYF; DNA: TGCACCAGCAGCCAAAAACCGGGACAGGCACCATTGGCTGGAAACACCATATATTTT
D: -; J: TRBJ2-7; V: TRBV20-1; length: 11; size: -; CDR3: CSAPLLYEQYF; DNA: TGCAGTGCCCCCCTACTATACGAGCAGTACTTC
D: -; J: TRBJ1-1; V: TRBV19; length: 11; size: -; CDR3: CATSLTGKAFF; DNA: TGTGCCACATCACTCACAGGGAAAGCTTTCTTT
D: -; J: TRBJ2-3; V: TRBV9; length: 14; size: -; CDR3: CASSVEDNTDTQYF; DNA: TGTGCCAGCAGCGTAGAGGACAACACAGATACGCAGTATTTT
D: -; J: TRBJ2-2; V: TRBV5-8; length: 11; size: -; CDR3: CARGGTGELFF; DNA: TGTGCGCGGGGCGGCACCGGGGAGCTGTTTTTT
D: TRBD2; J: TRBJ2-1; V: TRBV27; length: 15; size: -; CDR3: CASFTRDGRGDEQFF; DNA: TGTGCCAGCTTTACTCGGGACGGGCGGGGGGATGAGCAGTTCTTC
D: -; J: TRBJ1-2; V: TRBV5-1; length: 13; size: -; CDR3: CASSLDRVGGYTF; DNA: TGCGCCAGCAGCTTGGACAGGGTCGGAGGCTACACCTTC
D: -; J: TRBJ1-5; V: TRBV7-9; length: 16; size: -; CDR3: CASSLGRVSVDQPQHF; DNA: TGTGCCAGCAGCTTAGGTCGGGTCAGTGTTGATCAGCCCCAGCATTTT
D: -; J: TRBJ1-2; V: TRBV5-1; length: 14; size: -; CDR3: CASSTRGFSRGYTF; DNA: TGCGCCAGCAGTACGCGGGGCTTTTCTCGAGGCTACACCTTC
D: -; J: TRBJ1-2; V: TRBV28; length: 14; size: -; CDR3: CASTLLTDPDGYTF; DNA: TGTGCCAGCACCCTGCTCACAGACCCTGATGGCTACACCTTC
D: -; J: TRBJ1-2; V: TRBV9; length: 15; size: -; CDR3: CASSVEERGGAGYTF; DNA: TGTGCCAGCAGCGTAGAGGAGCGAGGGGGTGCTGGCTACACCTTC
D: TRBD1; J: TRBJ1-5; V: TRBV7-7; length: 14; size: once; CDR3: CASNRTGGNQPQHF; DNA: TGTGCTAGCAACCGGACAGGCGGCAATCAGCCCCAGCATTTT
D: -; J: TRBJ1-3; V: TRBV6-5; length: 15; size: -; CDR3: CASSYNQGSGNTIYF; DNA: TGTGCCAGCAGTTACAATCAGGGCTCTGGAAACACCATATATTTT
D: -; J: TRBJ2-5; V: TRBV2; length: 12; size: -; CDR3: CASRLAEETQYF; DNA: TGTGCCAGCAGACTAGCAGAAGAGACCCAGTACTTC
D: -; J: TRBJ1-6; V: TRBV27; length: 16; size: -; CDR3: CASTTLSGPYNSPLHF; DNA: TGTGCCAGCACCACCTTGAGCGGGCCCTATAATTCACCCCTCCACTTT
D: TRBD1; J: TRBJ1-1; V: TRBV5-1; length: 16; size: -; CDR3: CASSLGTGRLGTEAFF; DNA: TGCGCCAGCAGCTTGGGGACAGGGCGGTTGGGCACTGAAGCTTTCTTT
D: -; J: TRBJ2-7; V: TRBV10-3; length: 14; size: -; CDR3: CAISGEPYIGEQYF; DNA: TGTGCCATCAGTGGCGAACCCTATATCGGCGAGCAGTACTTC
D: TRBD2; J: TRBJ2-5; V: TRBV29-1; length: 14; size: -; CDR3: CSVVGEGKKETQYF; DNA: TGCAGCGTTGTAGGGGAGGGGAAGAAAGAGACCCAGTACTTC
D: TRBD1; J: TRBJ2-7; V: TRBV28; length: 12; size: -; CDR3: CASSSDRFEQYF; DNA: TGTGCCAGCAGTTCGGACAGGTTCGAGCAGTACTTC
D: -; J: TRBJ1-1; V: TRBV19; length: 14; size: -; CDR3: CASRIASGNTEAFF; DNA: TGTGCCAGTAGGATAGCCTCAGGGAACACTGAAGCTTTCTTT
D: TRBD1; J: TRBJ1-2; V: TRBV6-6; length: 15; size: -; CDR3: CASSNHRGPDYGYTF; DNA: TGTGCCAGCAGCAACCACAGGGGGCCCGACTATGGCTACACCTTC
D: -; J: TRBJ2-1; V: TRBV7-6; length: 15; size: -; CDR3: CASSNAGLWDNEQFF; DNA: TGTGCCAGCAGCAACGCAGGGTTGTGGGACAATGAGCAGTTCTTC
D: -; J: TRBJ2-2; V: TRBV5-4; length: 16; size: -; CDR3: CASSLGRAINTGELFF; DNA: TGTGCCAGCAGCTTGGGCAGGGCTATTAACACCGGGGAGCTGTTTTTT
D: -; J: TRBJ2-1; V: TRBV11-2; length: 16; size: -; CDR3: CASSFIAGSSYNEQFF; DNA: TGTGCCAGCAGCTTTATCGCGGGAAGCTCCTACAATGAGCAGTTCTTC
D: -; J: TRBJ2-1; V: TRBV7-9; length: 14; size: -; CDR3: CASSLDSGYNEQFF; DNA: TGTGCCAGCAGCTTAGATAGCGGTTACAATGAGCAGTTCTTC
D: -; J: TRBJ2-7; V: TRBV15; length: 17; size: -; CDR3: CATSRVLWGRRLYEQYF; DNA: TGTGCCACCAGCAGAGTCCTGTGGGGGAGGAGATTATACGAGCAGTACTTC
D: TRBD1; J: TRBJ1-6; V: TRBV7-9; length: 16; size: -; CDR3: CASSPGPGGENSPLHF; DNA: TGTGCCAGCAGCCCCGGCCCAGGGGGCGAGAATTCACCCCTCCACTTT
D: -; J: TRBJ1-6; V: TRBV28; length: 14; size: -; CDR3: CASSLEVYNSPLHF; DNA: TGTGCCAGCAGTTTGGAGGTTTATAATTCCCCCCTCCACTTT
D: -; J: TRBJ2-3; V: TRBV4-1; length: 18; size: -; CDR3: CASSGGPPDGRRTDTQYF; DNA: TGCGCCAGCAGCGGAGGGCCCCCGGACGGCCGGCGCACAGATACGCAGTATTTT
D: -; J: TRBJ1-2; V: TRBV5-4; length: 14; size: -; CDR3: CASSLDRGNYGYTF; DNA: TGTGCCAGCAGCTTAGACCGGGGAAACTATGGCTACACCTTC
D: TRBD2; J: TRBJ2-1; V: TRBV2; length: 18; size: -; CDR3: CAATGLAGPLPRYNEQFF; DNA: TGTGCCGCGACGGGACTAGCGGGGCCACTACCTAGATACAATGAGCAGTTCTTC
D: TRBD1; J: TRBJ2-7; V: TRBV5-1; length: 14; size: -; CDR3: CASGTGEFTYEQYF; DNA: TGCGCCAGCGGGACAGGGGAGTTTACCTACGAGCAGTACTTC
D: TRBD1; J: TRBJ2-1; V: TRBV6-1; length: 16; size: few; CDR3: CASSDIGQGIQNEQFF; DNA: TGTGCCAGCAGTGATATCGGACAGGGGATACAGAATGAGCAGTTCTTC
D: TRBD2; J: TRBJ2-4; V: TRBV11-2; length: 16; size: -; CDR3: CASSFPRAGGPGIQYF; DNA: TGTGCCAGCAGTTTCCCCAGAGCGGGAGGGCCCGGCATTCAGTACTTC